What follows are 24 T cell receptor beta chains derived from one specimen sequenced in a study of T cell repertoires in cytomegalovirus infection. TCRdb reanalysed the reads using MiXCR and keeps one entry per CDR3 protein. This table holds approximately 240,000 distinct CDR3 sequences, about 12% found once. The sample consisted of PBMCs. These receptors were obtained from a human donor in good health (CMV status not recorded). Some clones in this sample may be carry-over from other donors' samples.

This sequence joins TRBV11-3 and TRBJ2-7, with D tentatively TRBD2 (5 bases). Germline V lookup: CDR1 SGHNT, CDR2 YENEEA. Trimming cost V 3 bases and J 6 bases, with 12 bases left between them. The CDR3 has 13 residues. In DNA, the CDR3 is TGTGCCAGCAGCTTCGAGCGGTTGATCGAGCAGTACTTC. It yields the protein CASSFERLIEQYF.

This clonotype was picked up a small number of times. This chain connects TRBV24-1 to TRBJ2-3; 8 positions agree with TRBD2. Germline V gene sequence: CDR1 KGHDR, CDR2 SFDVKD. The CDR3 sequence is 18 residues long. The J segment lost 6 bases and the V segment lost 0 bases, leaving 13 bases of the junction unmatched. DNA for the CDR3: TGTGCCACCAGTGATTTGAAGGCCAGCGGGAGTGTCAGGGATACGCAGTATTTT. Its protein is CATSDLKASGSVRDTQYF.

This clonotype occurred many times. The V gene is TRBV18, the J gene TRBJ2-3; D remains ambiguous. CDR1 KGHSH and CDR2 LQKENI come from the germline V gene. The CDR3 extends over 14 amino acids. Trimming took off 0 bases at V and 6 bases at J, with 10 bases between the two ends. CDR3 loop: CASSPPPQGDTQYF. The DNA of the CDR3 is TGTGCCAGCTCACCACCCCCCCAAGGGGATACGCAGTATTTT.

This clonotype came up many times. V and J are TRBV19 and TRBJ1-5, with TRBD1 identical over 8 bases. Germline CDR1 LNHDA, CDR2 SQIVND (reference sequence). Unmatched junction bases numbered 7, after V lost 5 bases and J lost 7 bases. CDR3 length: 14 residues. CDR3 residues: CASSPRTGYQPQHF. In nucleotides, the CDR3 is TGTGCCAGTAGTCCCCGGACAGGGTACCAGCCCCAGCATTTT.

This clonotype has a count of ten or more. V usage is TRBV7-2 and J usage is TRBJ2-7; D gene unclear. This CDR3 contains 14 residues. V shed 7 bases and J shed 5 bases, with 18 bases lying between them. Germline V gene data show CDR1 as SGHTA and CDR2 as FQGNSA. The CDR3 region is CASTKAWGSDEQYF. CDR3 sequence (DNA): TGTGCCAGCACCAAAGCCTGGGGTTCAGACGAGCAGTACTTC.

The gene calls are TRBV7-9 and TRBJ1-3, with D uncertain. The germline V gene encodes CDR1 SEHNR and CDR2 FQNEAQ (reference sequence). CDR3 length: 16 amino acids. V dropped 1 base and J dropped 2 bases, with 12 bases sitting between them. The CDR3 DNA sequence: TGTGCCAGCAGCTTAGGGATTGCGGAGCCTGGAAACACCATATATTTT. Its translation: CASSLGIAEPGNTIYF.

CDR3 DNA: TGCAGTGCCGGGGCCACCACCACCTACGAGCAGTACTTC. Its translation: CSAGATTTYEQYF. J is TRBJ2-7 and V is TRBV20-1; D might be TRBD1 or TRBD2, each matching 5 bases. Trimming stripped 6 bases from V and 2 bases from J, with 14 bases between. Germline V gives CDR1 DFQATT, CDR2 SNEGSKA (reference sequence). The CDR3 has 13 residues.

V is TRBV19 and J is TRBJ2-1; 8 nucleotides agree with TRBD1. CDR3 length: 15 amino acids. Germline CDR1 is LNHDA and CDR2 is SQIVND (reference sequence). V gave up 5 bases and J gave up 4 bases; unmatched junction bases: 7. Here the CDR3 DNA reads TGTGCCAGTAGTTTGGACAGGGTGAATTACAATGAGCAGTTCTTC. Translated: CASSLDRVNYNEQFF.

At least ten counts were recorded for this clonotype. The chain has TRBV3-1 and TRBJ2-5; 10 bases agree with TRBD2. CDR3 size: 17 residues. V dropped 5 bases and J dropped 4; count of bases not matched to a gene: 13. The germline V gene has CDR1 LGHDT and CDR2 YNNKEL (reference sequence). CDR3 loop: CASSAQREGVWGETQYF. Here the CDR3 DNA reads TGTGCCAGCAGCGCCCAGCGGGAGGGCGTCTGGGGAGAGACCCAGTACTTC.

This clonotype appeared many times. The V and J genes are TRBV11-3 and TRBJ1-2, with 8 bases fitting TRBD1. The V and J ends lost 3 bases and 6 bases, in that order; junction bases with no gene match: 9. CDR3 length: 15 residues. Germline V lookup: CDR1 SGHNT, CDR2 YENEEA. The CDR3 DNA follows: TGTGCCAGCAGCTTTCTACTGGACAGGGTAAATGGCTACACCTTC. Translated: CASSFLLDRVNGYTF.

This clonotype was picked up many times. The chain couples TRBV12-3 or TRBV12-4 to TRBJ1-5, with D unresolved. With 6 bases removed from V and 5 bases from J, the gap between germline ends came to 14 bases. This CDR3 has 14 residues. In DNA, the CDR3 is TGTGCCAGCAGCCTAACGGTTGCGGATCAGCCCCAGCATTTT. Amino acids: CASSLTVADQPQHF.

In this sample, this clonotype turned up many times. The gene calls are TRBV7-2 and TRBJ2-6; D is unclear. The germline V gene encodes CDR1 SGHTA and CDR2 FQGNSA. The V gene lost 5 bases and the J gene lost 0 bases, with 14 bases spanning the gap. The CDR3 contains 17 residues. The CDR3, as DNA: TGTGCCAGCAGCGCTGGCCGGCGACGCTCTGGGGCCAACGTCCTGACTTTC. Amino acids: CASSAGRRRSGANVLTF.

In its sample, this clonotype was seen a few times. CDR3: CSARDGRAAVNTEAFF. CDR3 nucleotides: TGCAGTGCTAGAGATGGCAGGGCCGCGGTGAACACTGAAGCTTTCTTT. This chain joins TRBV20-1 and TRBJ1-1, with TRBD1 as a possible D gene (5 bases). The V gene's germline CDR1 is DFQATT and CDR2 SNEGSKA (reference sequence). This CDR3 comprises 16 residues. Trimming cost V 0 bases and J 0 bases, with 14 bases left between them.

The genes are TRBV29-1 and TRBJ1-1; 10 bases are shared with TRBD1. Per germline, CDR1 SQVTM and CDR2 ANQGSEA. This CDR3 has 12 residues. Trimming removed 5 bases from V and 8 bases from J; junction bases left unmatched: 5. CDR3 coding DNA: TGCAGCGTTCATGACAGGGGGCTCGAAGCTTTCTTT. Amino acids: CSVHDRGLEAFF.

This clonotype occurred many times. The chain uses TRBV6-2 or TRBV6-3 and TRBJ2-7; 7 positions match TRBD2. CDR3 length: 13 amino acids. J lost 2 bases, V lost 7 bases, and 5 bases had no gene match. Germline V CDR1 and CDR2: MNHEY, SVGEGT. The CDR3 nucleotides are TGTGCCAGCATGGGGGGGTCCACCTACGAGCAGTACTTC. Residues: CASMGGSTYEQYF.

The genes are TRBV10-3 and TRBJ2-7, with D perhaps TRBD1 (6 bases). V lost 7 bases and J lost 0, with 13 bases in between. There are 14 residues in the CDR3. Germline values: CDR1 ENHRY, CDR2 SYGVKD. CDR3 in amino acids: CAIKNRESSYEQYF. The CDR3 nucleotides read TGTGCCATCAAAAACAGGGAGAGCTCCTACGAGCAGTACTTC.

This clonotype was counted at least ten times. CDR3 bases: TGTGCCAGCAGCTTAGCAGGGGATCAGCCCCAGCATTTT. Encoded protein: CASSLAGDQPQHF. This chain links TRBV7-2 with TRBJ1-5; a possible D gene is TRBD1 (5 bases). CDR1 is SGHTA, CDR2 FQGNSA, per germline. The V end lost 0 bases, the J end lost 5 bases, and 5 bases lay between the germline ends. The CDR3 length is 13 residues.

This clonotype was recorded many times. The chain is built from TRBV6-6 and TRBJ1-2, with D unclear. The V and J ends lost 3 bases and 2 bases respectively, with 10 bases between them. This CDR3 is built from 14 residues. Per germline, CDR1 MNHNY and CDR2 SVGAGI (reference sequence). This chain's CDR3 is CASSYGSVNYGYTF. The CDR3 DNA is TGTGCCAGCAGTTATGGGAGCGTCAACTATGGCTACACCTTC.

This clonotype was detected many times. This sequence joins TRBV6-1 and TRBJ2-3, with D tentatively TRBD2 (5 bases). There are 15 residues in the CDR3. Germline CDR1 reads MNHNS; CDR2 reads SASEGT. Trimming stripped 5 bases from V and 5 bases from J, with 17 bases between. The CDR3, as DNA: TGTGCCAGCAGTTTCCAGGCTGGGAGTATAGATACGCAGTATTTT. Residues: CASSFQAGSIDTQYF.

This clonotype was found many times. The chain combines TRBV12-3 or TRBV12-4 with TRBJ2-1; 7 bases line up with TRBD1. This CDR3 is 16 amino acids long. J lost 7 bases, V lost 4 bases, and 13 bases had no gene match. DNA of the CDR3: TGTGCCAGCAGTTCCAGACAGGGAACAGGGCGGAATGAGCAGTTCTTC. Its translation: CASSSRQGTGRNEQFF.

The table lists this clonotype with many counts. The V call is TRBV4-3, the J call TRBJ1-1; no definite D call. This CDR3 has 13 amino acids. Germline-derived CDR1 and CDR2 are LGHNA and YSLEER. The germline V and J ends were trimmed by 0 bases and 4 bases, with 6 bases remaining between them. DNA of the CDR3: TGCGCCAGCAGCCAAGACAAGGGCACTGAAGCTTTCTTT. Amino acid sequence: CASSQDKGTEAFF.

The table lists this clonotype with many counts. The chain joins TRBV7-3 to TRBJ2-7; the match to TRBD2 covers 7 bases. Germline V gene lookup returns CDR1 SGHTA and CDR2 FQGTGA. The CDR3 is 15 amino acids. V lost 2 bases, J lost 6 bases, and 10 bases stayed unmatched. The CDR3 DNA is TGTGCCAGCAGCTTAGGGGGAGGGCCACATGGCGAGCAGTACTTC. Protein sequence: CASSLGGGPHGEQYF.

This clonotype showed up many times. The chain joins TRBV6-5 to TRBJ2-7; D is uncertain. Per germline, CDR1 MNHEY and CDR2 SVGAGI. V dropped 0 bases and J dropped 3 bases, with 9 bases sitting between them. The CDR3 spans 14 residues. The CDR3 sequence is CASSYSSRNYEQYF. Here the CDR3 DNA reads TGTGCCAGCAGTTACTCGTCCAGAAACTACGAGCAGTACTTC.

In its sample, this clonotype was seen many times. The J gene is TRBJ2-3, the V gene TRBV7-2; tentative D call: TRBD2 (5 bases). The CDR3 consists of 17 residues. The germline V gene encodes CDR1 SGHTA and CDR2 FQGNSA. Trimming removed 4 bases at V and 5 bases at J, with 22 bases between. CDR3 in DNA: TGTGCCAGCAGCTCGGCCCGGAGGCCCCTTCGGGGAGATACGCAGTATTTT. Translated: CASSSARRPLRGDTQYF.